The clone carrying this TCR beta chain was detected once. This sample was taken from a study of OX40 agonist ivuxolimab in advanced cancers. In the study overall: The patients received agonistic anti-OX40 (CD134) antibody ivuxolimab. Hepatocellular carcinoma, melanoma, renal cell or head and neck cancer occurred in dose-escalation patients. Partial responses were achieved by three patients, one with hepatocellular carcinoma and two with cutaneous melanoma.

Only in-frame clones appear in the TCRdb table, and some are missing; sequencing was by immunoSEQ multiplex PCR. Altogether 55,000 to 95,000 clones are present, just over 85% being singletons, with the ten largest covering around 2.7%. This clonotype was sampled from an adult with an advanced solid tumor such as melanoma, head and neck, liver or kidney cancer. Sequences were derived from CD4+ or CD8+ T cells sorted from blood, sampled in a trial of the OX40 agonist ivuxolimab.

The CDR3 region is CSVEFGTGADTQYF. DNA for the CDR3: TGCAGCGTTGAGTTCGGGACAGGGGCAGATACGCAGTATTTT. The chain uses TRBV29-1 and TRBJ2-3, with 10 bases that match TRBD1. Germline lookup yields CDR1 SQVTM and CDR2 ANQGSEA. Losses at the gene ends were 3 bases for V and 4 bases for J; bases not matched to a gene: 4. There are 14 residues in the CDR3.